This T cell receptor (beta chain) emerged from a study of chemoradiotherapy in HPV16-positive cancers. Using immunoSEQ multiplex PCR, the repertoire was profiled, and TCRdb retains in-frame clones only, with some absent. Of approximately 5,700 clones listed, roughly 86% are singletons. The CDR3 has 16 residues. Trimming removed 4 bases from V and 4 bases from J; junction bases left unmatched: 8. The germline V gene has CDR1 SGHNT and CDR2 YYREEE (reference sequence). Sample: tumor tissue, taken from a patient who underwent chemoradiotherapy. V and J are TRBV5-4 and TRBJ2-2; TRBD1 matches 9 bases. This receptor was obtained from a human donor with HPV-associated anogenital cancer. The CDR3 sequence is CASSPDRGARTGELFF. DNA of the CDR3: TGTGCCAGCAGCCCGGACAGGGGCGCGCGCACCGGGGAGCTGTTTTTT.